This T cell receptor (beta chain) was identified during a study of cytomegalovirus exposure and HLA in healthy donors. The study's findings and limits: In vitro confirmation showed three CMV-associated chains to be CMV antigen specific.

Concerning this clone itself: Its specificity is unknown.

V shed 6 bases and J shed 6 bases, with 23 bases lying between them. Per the germline V gene, CDR1 is LGHNT and CDR2 is FRNRAP. This CDR3 contains 16 residues. In the PCR, 60 Vbeta and 13 Jbeta primers were used. Only in-frame clones appear in the TCRdb table, and some are missing; sequencing was by immunoSEQ multiplex PCR. The sample yields approximately 160,000 clones, approximately 73% seen once. This chain uses TRBV12-5 with TRBJ1-2, with D tentatively TRBD1 (6 bases). The clonotype originates from a middle-aged man in good health and CMV-seronegative. Input material: PBMCs. The CDR3 here is CASGYITGSRVDGYTF. As DNA, the CDR3 is TGTGCTAGTGGCTACATAACAGGGAGCAGGGTGGATGGCTACACCTTC.